Each of the 21 T cell receptor beta chains below was sequenced from the same sample in a study of T-cell reconstitution after alpha-beta-depleted transplantation in children. It was with unique molecular identifiers that the TCRbeta library was prepared. One entry per CDR3 protein, called by TCRdb with MiXCR from the PCR reads. The data show 190,000 or so distinct CDR3 sequences, about 14% seen once. The sample was PBMCs from the stem cell graft donor, taken from the stem cell graft. These receptors were taken from a human donor who donated a stem cell graft to a child with acute lymphoblastic leukemia.

There are many counts of this clonotype. The chain combines TRBV5-1 with TRBJ2-7; TRBD2 matches at 8 bases. Losses at the gene ends were 2 bases for V and 4 bases for J; bases not matched to a gene: 5. Germline V lookup: CDR1 SGHRS, CDR2 YFSETQ. CDR3 length equals 14 residues. DNA for the CDR3: TGCGCCAGCAGCTTAAGCGGGAGTGCGTACGAGCAGTACTTC. Its protein product is CASSLSGSAYEQYF.

The gene calls are TRBV12-3 or TRBV12-4 and TRBJ2-5, with D unclear. CDR3 size: 14 residues. Trimming pared 6 bases from V and 9 bases from J, leaving 20 bases between. The CDR3 is CASSETTLSWSQYF. In DNA, the CDR3 is TGTGCCAGCAGCGAGACCACCCTGAGTTGGTCCCAGTACTTC.

This clonotype was counted at least ten times. The chain is built from TRBV29-1 and TRBJ1-4; no reliable D call. The V and J ends lost 4 bases and 7 bases respectively, with 13 bases between them. CDR3 length: 13 amino acids. Germline V gives CDR1 SQVTM, CDR2 ANQGSEA. The CDR3 bases are TGCAGCGTTGGTCAAACCGCGGGTGAAAAACTGTTTTTT. This encodes CSVGQTAGEKLFF.

This clonotype occurred many times. This chain joins TRBV5-1 and TRBJ1-3; D gene unclear. V was trimmed by 2 bases and J by 0 bases, leaving 6 bases between them. The germline V gene encodes CDR1 SGHRS and CDR2 YFSETQ. The CDR3 loop spans 14 amino acids. The CDR3 sequence: CASSLGSSGNTIYF. Written as DNA, the CDR3 is TGCGCCAGCAGCTTAGGGAGCTCTGGAAACACCATATATTTT.

This clonotype came up many times. The rearrangement joins TRBV5-1 to TRBJ2-3; perhaps TRBD1 as D (6 bases). The germline V gene encodes CDR1 SGHRS and CDR2 YFSETQ. V dropped 4 bases and J dropped 1 base, with 16 bases sitting between them. The CDR3 is 16 residues long. As DNA, the CDR3 is TGCGCCAGCAGCCTTAAACAGGGTACGGGCACAGATACGCAGTATTTT. Translation gives CASSLKQGTGTDTQYF.

This clonotype was seen many times. V is TRBV20-1 and J is TRBJ1-1; D is ambiguous. CDR1 and CDR2 from the germline V gene are DFQATT and SNEGSKA (reference sequence). The germline V and J ends were trimmed by 0 bases and 7 bases, with 9 bases remaining between them. The CDR3 totals 12 residues. The CDR3 DNA is TGCAGTGCTAGAGATAAGGCGGTTGAAGCTTTCTTT. Its protein product is CSARDKAVEAFF.

This clonotype has at least ten counts. The rearrangement joins TRBV7-8 to TRBJ2-4; the match to TRBD2 covers 11 bases. Germline CDR1 reads SGHVS; CDR2 reads FQNEAQ. This CDR3 is built from 18 residues. V lost 2 bases and J lost 1; bases outside the gene matches: 7. In nucleotides, the CDR3 is TGTGCCAGCAGCTTATCCTTAGCGGGAGGGCCTGCCAAAAACATTCAGTACTTC. It encodes CASSLSLAGGPAKNIQYF. The variable domain in full, with the rest retrieved from reference TRBV7-8 and TRBJ2-4, is GAGVSQSPRYKVAKRGQDVALRCDPISGHVSLFWYQQALGQGPEFLTYFQNEAQLDKSGLPSDRFFAERPEGSVSTLKIQRTQQEDSAVYLCASSLSLAGGPAKNIQYFGAGTRLSVL.

J is TRBJ1-2 and V is TRBV7-2, with TRBD1 matching over 8 bases. The length of the CDR3 is 16 residues. CDR1 and CDR2 (germline): SGHTA, FQGNSA. V lost 4 bases to trimming and J lost 3 bases; unmatched junction nucleotides: 10. The CDR3 here is CASSSGFGQGDYGYTF. In DNA, the CDR3 is TGTGCCAGCAGCTCCGGTTTCGGACAGGGCGACTATGGCTACACCTTC.

Many counts were recorded for this clonotype. The rearrangement joins TRBV5-1 to TRBJ1-2; D perhaps matches TRBD1 (5 bases). V was trimmed by 0 bases and J by 0 bases, leaving 9 bases between them. This CDR3 region has 15 residues. Germline V CDR1 and CDR2: SGHRS, YFSETQ. The CDR3, as DNA: TGCGCCAGCAGCTTGGTGGGGGTGCCTAACTATGGCTACACCTTC. This encodes CASSLVGVPNYGYTF.

This clonotype has ten or more counts. The rearrangement uses TRBV7-2 and TRBJ1-2; D gene uncertain. Trimming removed 1 base at V and 4 bases at J, with 7 bases between. In germline, CDR1 is SGHTA, CDR2 FQGNSA. The CDR3 loop spans 13 amino acids. The CDR3 spells CASSLDSPYGYTF. As DNA, the CDR3 is TGTGCCAGCAGCTTAGACAGCCCCTATGGCTACACCTTC.

This clonotype was counted many times. This chain connects TRBV6-5 to TRBJ2-1; 13 positions agree with TRBD2. The germline V gene has CDR1 MNHEY and CDR2 SVGAGI. The CDR3 is made up of 15 amino acids. The V and J ends lost 5 bases and 5 bases, in that order; junction bases with no gene match: 3. The CDR3 DNA sequence: TGTGCCAGCAGTACCGGGACTAGCGGGAACAATGAGCAGTTCTTC. This gives the protein CASSTGTSGNNEQFF.

CDR3 DNA: TGCAGTGCTAGAGTCGCGGGAGTGCGAGATACGCAGTATTTT. This sequence encodes CSARVAGVRDTQYF. V usage is TRBV20-1 and J usage is TRBJ2-3; 7 bases agree with TRBD2. With V trimmed by 1 base and J by 5 bases, 6 bases remained unmatched. The CDR3 consists of 14 residues. CDR1 DFQATT and CDR2 SNEGSKA come from the germline V gene (reference sequence).

This clonotype has at least ten counts. V usage is TRBV20-1 and J usage is TRBJ1-4, with a weak D call TRBD1 (5 bases). The CDR3 length is 15 residues. In germline, CDR1 is DFQATT, CDR2 SNEGSKA (reference sequence). V lost 0 bases and J lost 4, with 12 bases in between. In DNA, the CDR3 is TGCAGTGCTAGAGATCTTCGGGGGAATAATGAAAAACTGTTTTTT. Its translation: CSARDLRGNNEKLFF.

This chain connects TRBV19 to TRBJ1-4; 7 nucleotides match TRBD1. V shed 5 bases, J shed 4 bases, and the junction held 4 bases outside the gene matches. CDR3 length equals 14 residues. Germline CDR1 and CDR2: LNHDA and SQIVND (reference sequence). In DNA form, the CDR3 reads TGTGCCAGTAGTCCAGGGGGAGGTAATGAAAAACTGTTTTTT. Amino acids: CASSPGGGNEKLFF. Variable domain in full (rest from reference TRBV19 and TRBJ1-4): DGGITQSPKYLFRKEGQNVTLSCEQNLNHDAMYWYRQDPGQGLRLIYYSQIVNDFQKGDIAEGYSVSREKKESFPLTVTSAQKNPTAFYLCASSPGGGNEKLFFGSGTQLSVL.

This clonotype was counted many times. This rearrangement joins TRBV7-2 to TRBJ2-1; 10 bases line up with TRBD1. Germline V CDR1 and CDR2: SGHTA, FQGNSA. V trimming: 7 bases; J trimming: 7 bases; junction bases outside the gene matches: 13. The CDR3 extends over 16 amino acids. The CDR3 coding sequence is TGTGCCAGCAAAATGGGGGCGGACAGGGGGGGAAATGAGCAGTTCTTC. Amino acids: CASKMGADRGGNEQFF.

The chain has TRBV5-1 and TRBJ2-1, with D maybe TRBD2 (6 bases). The CDR3 loop spans 17 amino acids. The germline CDR1 and CDR2 sequences are SGHRS and YFSETQ. V shed 0 bases and J shed 0 bases, with 13 bases lying between them. CDR3 sequence: CASSLAGDLSSYNEQFF. The CDR3 DNA reads as TGCGCCAGCAGCTTGGCGGGGGACCTGAGCTCCTACAATGAGCAGTTCTTC.

Ten or more counts support this clonotype. The chain is built from TRBV29-1 and TRBJ1-5; D unresolved. This CDR3 is built from 13 residues. Germline V gene lookup returns CDR1 SQVTM and CDR2 ANQGSEA. Trimming stripped 4 bases from V and 1 base from J, with 8 bases between. CDR3 sequence reads: CSVGGRSNQPQHF. In nucleotides, the CDR3 is TGCAGCGTTGGAGGACGGAGCAATCAGCCCCAGCATTTT. The full variable domain, rest sourced from reference TRBV29-1 and TRBJ1-5, is SAVISQKPSRDICQRGTSLTIQCQVDSQVTMMFWYRQQPGQSLTLIATANQGSEATYESGFVIDKFPISRPNLTFSTLTVSNMSPEDSSIYLCSVGGRSNQPQHFGDGTRLSIL.

This clonotype was observed a few times. The CDR3 loop is CASSLLQGNEAFF. CDR3 DNA: TGTGCCAGCAGTTTACTACAGGGAAATGAAGCTTTCTTT. The gene calls are TRBV12-3 or TRBV12-4 and TRBJ1-1, with a possible D match to TRBD1 (6 bases). The CDR3 totals 13 residues. V shed 2 bases and J shed 7 bases, with 11 bases lying between them.

Many counts were recorded for this clonotype. J is TRBJ2-3 and V is TRBV24-1; no firm D call. This CDR3 is built from 13 residues. Trimming removed 3 bases from V and 6 bases from J, with 9 bases in between. Germline V gene data show CDR1 as KGHDR and CDR2 as SFDVKD. The CDR3 here is CATSDPLRDTQYF. DNA of the CDR3: TGTGCCACCAGTGATCCTCTCCGGGATACGCAGTATTTT.

At least ten counts were recorded for this clonotype. The rearrangement uses TRBV4-1 and TRBJ2-1; 13 bases fit TRBD2. The CDR3 length is 14 residues. The ends lost 6 bases at V and 8 bases at J; junction bases unmatched: 4. CDR1 and CDR2 (germline): MGHRA, YSYEKL. CDR3 sequence (DNA): TGCGCCAGCAGAGGGACTAGCGGGAACCATGAGCAGTTCTTC. Translated: CASRGTSGNHEQFF.

The genes are TRBV28 and TRBJ2-7; 8 nucleotides match TRBD2. J was trimmed by 4 bases and V by 4 bases; bases with no gene match: 12. This CDR3 spans 16 amino acids. Per the germline V gene, CDR1 is MDHEN and CDR2 is SYDVKM. In DNA form, the CDR3 reads TGTGCCAGCAGTTCAGAGTTCAGCGGGAGAGCGTACGAGCAGTACTTC. It codes for CASSSEFSGRAYEQYF. The variable domain in full, completed from reference TRBV28 and TRBJ2-7, reads DVKVTQSSRYLVKRTGEKVFLECVQDMDHENMFWYRQDPGLGLRLIYFSYDVKMKEKGDIPEGYSVSREKKERFSLILESASTNQTSMYLCASSSEFSGRAYEQYFGPGTRLTVT.